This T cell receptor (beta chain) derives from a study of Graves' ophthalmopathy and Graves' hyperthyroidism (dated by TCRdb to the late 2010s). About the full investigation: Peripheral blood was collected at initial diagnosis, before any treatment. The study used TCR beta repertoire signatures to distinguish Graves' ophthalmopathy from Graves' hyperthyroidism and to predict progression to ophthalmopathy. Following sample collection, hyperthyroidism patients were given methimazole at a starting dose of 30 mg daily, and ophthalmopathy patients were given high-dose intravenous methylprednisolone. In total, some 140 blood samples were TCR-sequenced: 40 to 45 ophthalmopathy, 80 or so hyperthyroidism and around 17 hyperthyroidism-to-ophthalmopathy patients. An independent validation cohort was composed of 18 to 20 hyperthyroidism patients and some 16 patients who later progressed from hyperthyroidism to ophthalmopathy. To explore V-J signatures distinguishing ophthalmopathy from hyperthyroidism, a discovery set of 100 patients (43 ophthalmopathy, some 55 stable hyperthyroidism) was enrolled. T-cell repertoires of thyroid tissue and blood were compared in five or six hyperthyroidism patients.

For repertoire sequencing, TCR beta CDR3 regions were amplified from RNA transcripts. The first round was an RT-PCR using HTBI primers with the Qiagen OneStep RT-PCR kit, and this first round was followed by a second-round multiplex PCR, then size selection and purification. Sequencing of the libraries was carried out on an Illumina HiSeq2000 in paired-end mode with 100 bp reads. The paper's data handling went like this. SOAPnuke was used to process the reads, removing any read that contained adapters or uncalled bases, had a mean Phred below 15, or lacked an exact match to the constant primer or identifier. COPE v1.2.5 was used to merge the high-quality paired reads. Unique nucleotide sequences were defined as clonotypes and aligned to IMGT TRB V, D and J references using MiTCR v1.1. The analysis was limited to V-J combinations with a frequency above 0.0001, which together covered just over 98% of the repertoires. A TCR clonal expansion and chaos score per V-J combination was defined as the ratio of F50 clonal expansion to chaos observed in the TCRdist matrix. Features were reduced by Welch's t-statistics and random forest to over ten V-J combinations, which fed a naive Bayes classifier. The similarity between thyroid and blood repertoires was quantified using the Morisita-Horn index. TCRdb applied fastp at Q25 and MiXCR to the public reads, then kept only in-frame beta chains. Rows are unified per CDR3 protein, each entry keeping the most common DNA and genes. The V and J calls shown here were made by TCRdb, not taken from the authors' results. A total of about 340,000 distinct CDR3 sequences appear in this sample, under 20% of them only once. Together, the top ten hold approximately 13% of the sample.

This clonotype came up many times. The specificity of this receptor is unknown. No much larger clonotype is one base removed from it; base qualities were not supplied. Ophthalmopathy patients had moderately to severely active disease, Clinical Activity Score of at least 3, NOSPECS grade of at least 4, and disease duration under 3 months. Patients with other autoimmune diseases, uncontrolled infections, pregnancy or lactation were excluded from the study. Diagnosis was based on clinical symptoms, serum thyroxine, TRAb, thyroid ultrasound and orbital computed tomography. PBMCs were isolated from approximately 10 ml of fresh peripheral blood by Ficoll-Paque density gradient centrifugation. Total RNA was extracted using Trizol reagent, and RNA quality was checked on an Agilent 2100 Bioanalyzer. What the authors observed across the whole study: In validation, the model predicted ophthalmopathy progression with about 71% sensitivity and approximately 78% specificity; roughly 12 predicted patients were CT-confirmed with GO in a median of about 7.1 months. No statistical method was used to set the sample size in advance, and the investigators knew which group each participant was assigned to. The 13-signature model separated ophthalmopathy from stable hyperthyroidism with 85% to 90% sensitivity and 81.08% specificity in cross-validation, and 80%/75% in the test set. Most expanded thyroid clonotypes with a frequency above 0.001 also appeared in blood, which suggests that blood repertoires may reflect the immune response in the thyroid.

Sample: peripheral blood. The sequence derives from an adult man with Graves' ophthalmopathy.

The nucleotide sequence is given as TGTGCCAGCATGCGAGGTTCCGAGCAGTACTTC. Translated, this is CASMRGSEQYF. In this chain, TRBV6-1 is recombined with TRBJ2-7; the D gene is unclear. From its cysteine to its phenylalanine, the CDR3 spans 11 amino acids. CDR3 DNA is the only sequence kept; it has 33 bases, read in frame from the first base. Relative to germline, V is 7 bases shorter and J is 6 bases shorter, with 10 bases between their ends. Per the germline V gene, MNHNS is the CDR1 and SASEGT is the CDR2.